This TCR beta chain was recovered during a study of identical twins. Per the germline V gene, CDR1 is MNHEY and CDR2 is SMNVEV (reference sequence). V lost 6 bases to trimming and J lost 8 bases; unmatched junction nucleotides: 15. The CDR3 is made up of 16 amino acids. TCRdb passed the 5' RACE reads through MiXCR, listing each CDR3 protein once. The sample yields about 240,000 distinct CDR3 sequences, approximately 10% seen once. The TCR comes from a man between 45 and 60 years old in good health. The sample taken for sequencing was memory T cells sorted from blood. This rearrangement joins TRBV27 to TRBJ2-2; 7 positions match TRBD2. The CDR3 loop is CASRYLRGGSTGELFF. The CDR3 bases are TGTGCCAGCAGATACTTACGGGGCGGGAGCACTGGGGAGCTGTTTTTT.